This T cell receptor (beta chain) was recorded in a study of cytomegalovirus exposure and HLA in healthy donors. For the study at large: Most donors, 81% of a few hundred genotyped, fell in the Caucasian-associated ancestry cluster. The study, taken as a whole, reports: Most TCRs appeared rarely, but some public TCRs recurred in many donors. The number of N-insertions in an Asian-associated ancestry cluster was reportedly below the approximately 600-donor mean in a later analysis.

In the PCR, 60 Vbeta and 13 Jbeta primers were used. The assay was immunoSEQ multiplex PCR, and TCRdb's table has in-frame clones only and misses some. The sample comprises about 70,000 clones, 75% to 90% of which are singletons, and 2% rests with the top ten. Everyone who donated was a healthy bone marrow donor. A word on this clone: Its antigen remains unknown.

The sequencing sample was made of PBMCs. This clonotype was obtained from a woman aged 25 to 39 in good health and CMV-seronegative.

CDR3 region: CASSVVSNSNEQFF. CDR3 nucleotides: TGTGCCAGCAGCGTAGTGTCCAACTCCAATGAGCAGTTCTTC. V usage is TRBV9 and J usage is TRBJ2-1; no clear D gene. Germline V gives CDR1 SGDLS, CDR2 YYNGEE. V was cut by 0 bases and J by 6 bases, with 10 bases left in between. The CDR3 is 14 amino acids.